This T cell receptor (beta chain) was sequenced during a study of preoperative IRX-2 immunotherapy in early breast cancer. This clone has just one count. The CDR3 is 14 amino acids. Germline assignment: CDR1 LNHNV and CDR2 YYDKDF (reference sequence). After removal of 1 base from V and 4 bases from J, the junction contained 4 bases not matched to a gene. The assay was immunoSEQ multiplex PCR, and TCRdb's table has in-frame clones only and misses some. This sample has 3,200 or so clones; about four fifths occur once, and the top ten carry 7.5% to 9.5%. Treatment meaning: preoperative locoregional IRX-2 cytokine immunotherapy. Samples came from a phase Ib trial of preoperative locoregional IRX-2 cytokine immunotherapy.

Here the sequenced sample was tumor tissue, taken after IRX-2 immunotherapy. V and J are TRBV15 and TRBJ2-7, with TRBD1 matching over 7 bases. This clonotype originated in a human donor with breast cancer. CDR3 amino acids: CATSRGTQGYEQYF. In nucleotides, the CDR3 is TGTGCCACCAGCAGAGGTACACAGGGGTACGAGCAGTACTTC.